The 29 T cell receptor beta chains reported below all come from one sample, sequenced in a study of OX40 agonist ivuxolimab in advanced cancers. The repertoire was sequenced with immunoSEQ multiplex PCR; TCRdb's copy has only in-frame clones and lacks some. The sample has over 35,000 clones; 80% to 90% are singletons. This material consisted of CD4+ or CD8+ T cells sorted from blood, taken in a trial of the OX40 agonist ivuxolimab. These receptor sequences come from an adult with an advanced solid tumor such as melanoma, head and neck, liver or kidney cancer.

V usage is TRBV10-2 and J usage is TRBJ1-3, with no clear D. CDR3 size: 13 residues. From germline, CDR1 is WSHSY and CDR2 SAAADI. Trimming took off 6 bases at V and 0 bases at J, with 6 bases between the two ends. As DNA, the CDR3 is TGCGCCAGCAGATTAATCTCTGGAAACACCATATATTTT. Amino acids: CASRLISGNTIYF.

The chain combines TRBV2 with TRBJ2-2; unclear D gene. V lost 1 base, J lost 3 bases, and 3 bases lay in between. Germline CDR1 reads SNHLY; CDR2 reads FYNNEI. The CDR3 runs 13 residues. Here the CDR3 DNA reads TGTGCCAGCAGTGAAGAGTACACCGGGGAGCTGTTTTTT. This translates into CASSEEYTGELFF.

The chain links TRBV7-9 to TRBJ1-4; 9 nucleotides agree with TRBD1. Trimming removed 4 bases from V and 9 bases from J; junction bases left unmatched: 9. Germline V CDR1 and CDR2: SEHNR, FQNEAQ (reference sequence). CDR3 length: 15 residues. This CDR3 is CASSWDRDSSQKLFF. The CDR3 DNA follows: TGTGCCAGCAGCTGGGACAGGGATTCGTCGCAAAAACTGTTTTTT.

This clone was observed a handful of times. V is TRBV7-3 and J is TRBJ2-7; D may match TRBD1 or TRBD2 (5 bases each). Germline CDR1 and CDR2: SGHTA and FQGTGA. V was trimmed by 4 bases and J by 11 bases, leaving 18 bases between them. This CDR3 contains 13 residues. The CDR3 reads CASSSHRDAGKYF. The DNA of the CDR3 is TGTGCCAGCAGCTCTCACCGGGACGCCGGGAAGTACTTC.

The V gene is TRBV7-6, the J gene TRBJ2-1; 8 bases align to TRBD2. CDR1 and CDR2 from the germline V gene are SGHVS and FNYEAQ. Unmatched junction bases numbered 1, after V lost 2 bases and J lost 7 bases. The CDR3 is 13 amino acids. DNA for the CDR3: TGTGCCAGCAGCTTACCGGGAGGGAATGAGCAGTTCTTC. Translation gives CASSLPGGNEQFF.

The gene calls are TRBV28 and TRBJ2-7; 7 bases match TRBD1. The V gene's germline CDR1 is MDHEN and CDR2 SYDVKM. CDR3 length: 15 residues. The V gene end was trimmed by 5 bases and the J gene end by 8 bases; junction bases not matched to a gene: 15. The CDR3 region is CASSVNRGSAGQQYF. The CDR3 nucleotides are TGTGCCAGCAGTGTTAACAGGGGTTCGGCGGGTCAGCAGTACTTC.

The chain has TRBV9 and TRBJ2-1; D not resolved. V gave up 4 bases and J gave up 4 bases, with 12 bases separating them. Germline V gene lookup returns CDR1 SGDLS and CDR2 YYNGEE. This CDR3 spans 14 amino acids. This CDR3 reads CASSTGRAYNEQFF. DNA for the CDR3: TGTGCCAGCAGCACCGGAAGGGCGTACAATGAGCAGTTCTTC.

This rearrangement joins TRBV5-1 to TRBJ2-1; 8 nucleotides agree with TRBD1. CDR1 SGHRS and CDR2 YFSETQ come from the germline V gene. The V gene end was trimmed by 5 bases and the J gene end by 5 bases; junction bases not matched to a gene: 12. The CDR3 is 16 residues long. The CDR3 bases are TGCGCCAGCAGAACCGGACAGGGATCATCACACAATGAGCAGTTCTTC. Translated: CASRTGQGSSHNEQFF.

The rearrangement joins TRBV5-5 to TRBJ1-1; D remains ambiguous. The germline CDR1 and CDR2 sequences are SGHKS and YYEKEE (reference sequence). V was clipped by 1 base and J by 8 bases, with 12 bases between them. There are 13 residues in the CDR3. CDR3: CASSLWKRPEAFF. The CDR3 DNA sequence: TGTGCCAGCAGCTTGTGGAAACGGCCAGAAGCTTTCTTT.

The rearrangement links TRBV19 to TRBJ1-1, with D maybe TRBD1 (6 bases). V dropped 1 base and J dropped 2 bases, with 14 bases sitting between them. CDR1 LNHDA and CDR2 SQIVND come from the germline V gene (reference sequence). This CDR3 region has 16 residues. In DNA, the CDR3 is TGTGCCAGTAGTATAGGGACAGCCCGAAGAAACACTGAAGCTTTCTTT. Translated: CASSIGTARRNTEAFF.

In this sample, this clone turned up a few times. J is TRBJ2-7 and V is TRBV7-9; 14 bases agree with TRBD2. Germline V gene sequence: CDR1 SEHNR, CDR2 FQNEAQ (reference sequence). The J segment lost 7 bases and the V segment lost 5 bases, leaving 16 bases of the junction unmatched. This CDR3 is built from 18 residues. This CDR3 is CASSPKWGLAGDRGEQYF. CDR3 coding DNA: TGTGCCAGCAGCCCTAAATGGGGACTAGCGGGGGACCGTGGGGAGCAGTACTTC.

The V and J genes are TRBV18 and TRBJ1-5; the D gene is possibly TRBD1 (6 bases). This CDR3 has 14 amino acids. Germline V gene lookup returns CDR1 KGHSH and CDR2 LQKENI. V was shortened by 5 bases and J by 5 bases, with 13 bases between the two germline ends. For the CDR3, the DNA is TGTGCCAGCTCATTACGACAGGTGGATCAGCCCCAGCATTTT. It translates to CASSLRQVDQPQHF.

V and J are TRBV30 and TRBJ1-6, with 9 bases lining up with TRBD1. The V segment lost 3 bases and the J segment 10 bases; nucleotides outside the gene matches: 4. The CDR3 consists of 13 residues. Germline V gives CDR1 GTSNPN, CDR2 SVGIG (reference sequence). The CDR3, as DNA: TGTGCCTGGAGAGTACAGGGGGCCTCACCCCTCCACTTT. It translates to CAWRVQGASPLHF.

The chain carries TRBV6-6 and TRBJ1-2, with D unclear. This CDR3 spans 13 amino acids. CDR1 is MNHNY, CDR2 SVGAGI, per germline (reference sequence). Deletions cut 5 bases from V and 3 bases from J, with 10 bases between. The CDR3 region is CASSDHRDYGYTF. The CDR3 DNA is TGTGCCAGCAGTGACCACCGGGACTATGGCTACACCTTC.

The chain couples TRBV15 to TRBJ2-3; TRBD1 might be the D (5 bases). The CDR3 covers 14 residues. Between the trimmed V and J ends, which lost 3 bases and 2 bases, there was a span of 9 bases. Germline assignment: CDR1 LNHNV and CDR2 YYDKDF (reference sequence). The CDR3 bases are TGTGCCACCAGCAGGGCCAGGGACACAGATACGCAGTATTTT. It yields the protein CATSRARDTDTQYF.

The chain combines TRBV7-9 with TRBJ2-1; 12 bases fit TRBD2. The CDR3 sequence is 15 residues long. J lost 5 bases, V lost 4 bases, and 3 bases had no gene match. In germline, CDR1 is SEHNR, CDR2 FQNEAQ (reference sequence). DNA for the CDR3: TGTGCCAGCAGCTGGGGACTAGCGGGTAACAATGAGCAGTTCTTC. Translation: CASSWGLAGNNEQFF.

V gene TRBV7-9 combines with J gene TRBJ1-1; D remains unclear. The length of the CDR3 is 13 residues. Germline V gene sequence: CDR1 SEHNR, CDR2 FQNEAQ (reference sequence). The V and J ends lost 4 bases and 5 bases respectively, with 11 bases between them. CDR3 loop: CASSSHGETEAFF. The CDR3 DNA is TGTGCCAGCAGCTCCCATGGGGAGACTGAAGCTTTCTTT.

This sequence joins TRBV30 and TRBJ1-4; the D gene is possibly TRBD1 (5 bases). Germline assignment: CDR1 GTSNPN and CDR2 SVGIG (reference sequence). Trimming cost V 5 bases and J 1 base, with 14 bases left between them. The CDR3 runs to 15 residues. The DNA for the CDR3 is TGTGCCTGGGAAGACGGGGCAGAAACTAATGAAAAACTGTTTTTT. It specifies CAWEDGAETNEKLFF.

V is TRBV4-2 and J is TRBJ2-3; 7 nucleotides agree with TRBD2. Per the germline V gene, CDR1 is LGHNA and CDR2 is YNFKEQ. After removal of 4 bases from V and 1 base from J, the junction contained 8 bases not matched to a gene. This CDR3 is 16 amino acids long. As DNA, the CDR3 is TGTGCCAGCAGCCTCCCCGGACTAGTCGGCACAGATACGCAGTATTTT. Protein: CASSLPGLVGTDTQYF.

This chain connects TRBV30 to TRBJ1-5, with D hard to call. Germline lookup yields CDR1 GTSNPN and CDR2 SVGIG (reference sequence). The CDR3 has 14 residues. Trimming removed 3 bases at V and 0 bases at J, with 9 bases between. The CDR3 DNA follows: TGTGCCTGGAGATATGATTTTAGCAATCAGCCCCAGCATTTT. Its translation: CAWRYDFSNQPQHF.

CDR3 protein: CASSASSGGAEDTQYF. The DNA of the CDR3 is TGTGCCAGCAGTGCTTCTAGCGGGGGGGCCGAGGATACGCAGTATTTT. This sequence joins TRBV6-1 and TRBJ2-3, with 12 bases matching TRBD2. Germline V gene sequence: CDR1 MNHNS, CDR2 SASEGT. The length of the CDR3 is 16 residues. The V and J ends lost 4 bases and 6 bases, in that order; junction bases with no gene match: 8.

The chain uses TRBV10-3 and TRBJ2-1, with 12 bases matching TRBD2. Trimming cost V 1 base and J 8 bases; bases outside gene matches: 18. Germline V gene sequence: CDR1 ENHRY, CDR2 SYGVKD. The CDR3 covers 20 residues. The CDR3 coding sequence is TGTGCCATCAGTGAGTTGCCGGGGCTGCCTAGCGGGGGGGTTCGCGATGAGCAGTTCTTC. This gives the protein CAISELPGLPSGGVRDEQFF.

This rearrangement joins TRBV29-1 to TRBJ2-1, with 7 bases identical to TRBD1. The length of the CDR3 is 14 residues. The germline V gene encodes CDR1 SQVTM and CDR2 ANQGSEA. With V trimmed by 6 bases and J by 9 bases, 14 bases remained unmatched. DNA of the CDR3: TGCAGCGTGGACAGGCCCTTGGATACGACTGAGCAGTTCTTC. Amino acids: CSVDRPLDTTEQFF.

The chain carries TRBV7-2 and TRBJ1-3, with a possible D match to TRBD1 (5 bases). Germline lookup yields CDR1 SGHTA and CDR2 FQGNSA. The CDR3 contains 15 residues. The V and J ends lost 4 bases and 0 bases respectively, with 10 bases between them. CDR3 in amino acids: CASSSRVNSGNTIYF. The DNA of the CDR3 is TGTGCCAGCAGCTCCAGGGTAAACTCTGGAAACACCATATATTTT.

V and J are TRBV6-6 and TRBJ2-1, with TRBD1 matching 10 bases. The V gene's germline CDR1 is MNHNY and CDR2 SVGAGI (reference sequence). The trim removed 8 bases at V and 9 bases at J, leaving 10 bases unmatched. CDR3 length equals 14 residues. The CDR3 is CASQPGQGPGEQFF. In DNA, the CDR3 is TGTGCCAGCCAACCGGGACAGGGGCCTGGTGAGCAGTTCTTC.

This chain connects TRBV5-4 to TRBJ1-2; D call uncertain. Trimming took off 3 bases at V and 4 bases at J, with 10 bases between the two ends. The CDR3 contains 13 residues. CDR1 is SGHNT, CDR2 YYREEE, per germline (reference sequence). The CDR3 coding sequence is TGTGCCAGCAGCTCTAGGGTCCCCTATGGCTACACCTTC. Its translation: CASSSRVPYGYTF. The variable domain in full, completed from reference TRBV5-4 and TRBJ1-2, reads ETGVTQSPTHLIKTRGQQVTLRCSSQSGHNTVSWYQQALGQGPQFIFQYYREEENGRGNFPPRFSGLQFPNYSSELNVNALELDDSALYLCASSSRVPYGYTFGSGTRLTVV.

This clone was recorded only once. The chain links TRBV7-8 to TRBJ2-7, with 12 bases identical to TRBD1. The germline V gene encodes CDR1 SGHVS and CDR2 FQNEAQ. The CDR3 has 16 residues. V shed 6 bases, J shed 5 bases, and the junction held 11 bases outside the gene matches. DNA of the CDR3: TGTGCCAGCAGAAACACCGGGACAGGGGGCGCGGACGAGCAGTACTTC. It yields the protein CASRNTGTGGADEQYF.

The chain is built from TRBV2 and TRBJ1-5; 9 nucleotides agree with TRBD1. The V gene end was trimmed by 8 bases and the J gene end by 6 bases; junction bases not matched to a gene: 2. Looked up from germline, CDR1 is SNHLY and CDR2 is FYNNEI. The CDR3 spans 12 residues. CDR3 nucleotide sequence: TGTGCCAGCGGACAGGGGAGTCAGCCCCAGCATTTT. Translated, it gives CASGQGSQPQHF.

The CDR3 bases are TGTGCCAGCAGCGTCCGGGACCTGGGAGAGACCCAGTACTTC. This sequence encodes CASSVRDLGETQYF. The V call is TRBV5-6, the J call TRBJ2-5; D possibly uses TRBD1 or TRBD2 (5 bases each). V dropped 4 bases and J dropped 4 bases, with 14 bases sitting between them. The CDR3 covers 14 residues. In germline, CDR1 is SGHDT, CDR2 YYEEEE.